This TCR beta chain was recovered during a study of T cell repertoires in cytomegalovirus infection. Study in general: In public TCR beta signatures, there were indications of both CMV infection and matching HLA type.

Points on this clonotype: Its target is not known.

The study, taken as a whole, reports: Using cumulative public TCR beta family frequency, the authors identified those who carried CMV together with the relevant HLA. Clonotypes of TCR beta that were HLA-C-restricted and CMV-specific dominated the ex vivo response.

The CDR3 has 16 amino acids. From germline, CDR1 is SGHDN and CDR2 FVKESK. Between the trimmed V and J ends, which lost 1 base and 1 base, there was a span of 13 bases. TCRdb itself ran the reads through MiXCR, one entry per CDR3 protein. The sample consists of 630,000 or so distinct CDR3 sequences, 24% of them appearing once. This chain uses TRBV14 with TRBJ1-1; D gene uncertain. The sample was CD8+ T cells from PBMCs. The receptor was derived from a human donor in good health (CMV status not recorded). Some clones in this sample may be carry-over from other donors' samples. CDR3 amino acids: CASSQVFITANTEAFF. The CDR3 bases are TGTGCCAGCAGCCAAGTCTTCATTACTGCGAACACTGAAGCTTTCTTT.